Each of the 13 T cell receptor beta chains below was sequenced from the same sample in a study of Ad26.COV2.S vaccination and SARS-CoV-2 variants. Treatment meaning: roughly 19 received Ad26.COV2.S at low or high dose, single or two shots; 5 received placebo; per-sample allocation not given. Following the first vaccine or placebo injection, samples were taken on day 63. Measured with immunoSEQ multiplex PCR; TCRdb has only the in-frame clones, and not every one. The sample includes around 400,000 clones, roughly 90% seen only once; the top ten take 1.5% to 2%. Sequenced here: peripheral blood, sampled in a trial of Ad26.COV2.S vaccine versus placebo. The origin of the receptors is a person between 18 and 65 years old who received the Ad26.COV2.S COVID-19 vaccine or a placebo.

The genes are TRBV4-1 and TRBJ1-1; D is perhaps TRBD1 (6 bases). Trimming shortened V by 2 bases and J by 4 bases, and 11 bases separated the two germline ends. CDR3 length: 14 amino acids. Germline V gene data show CDR1 as MGHRA and CDR2 as YSYEKL. The CDR3: CASSQSGTITEAFF. CDR3 coding DNA: TGCGCCAGCAGCCAATCCGGGACAATCACTGAAGCTTTCTTT.

This clone appeared a single time. The chain joins TRBV11-3 to TRBJ1-6; perhaps TRBD1 as D (5 bases). The V end was cut by 2 bases, the J end by 7 bases, with 9 bases between. The CDR3 extends over 14 amino acids. In germline, CDR1 is SGHNT, CDR2 YENEEA. The CDR3, as DNA: TGTGCCAGCAGCTTAAGAGGGGACAATTCACCCCTCCACTTT. Its translation is CASSLRGDNSPLHF.

The J gene is TRBJ1-4, the V gene TRBV5-1; D is unclear. This CDR3 has 13 residues. Germline V lookup: CDR1 SGHRS, CDR2 YFSETQ. V was trimmed by 4 bases and J by 5 bases, leaving 9 bases between them. Written as DNA, the CDR3 is TGCGCCAGCAGCCACCGGGAGAATGAAAAACTGTTTTTT. Translation: CASSHRENEKLFF.

The rearrangement joins TRBV3-1 (or the pseudogene TRBV3-2) to TRBJ2-1; 12 bases are shared with TRBD2. Trimming took 2 bases from V and 3 from J; bases not matched to a gene: 14. Looked up from germline, CDR1 is LGHDT and CDR2 is YNNKEL (reference sequence). The CDR3 covers 20 residues. The CDR3 spells CASSQLLRSTSGRNYNEQFF. The CDR3 DNA reads as TGTGCCAGCAGCCAATTGCTAAGGTCCACTAGCGGGAGGAACTACAATGAGCAGTTCTTC.

This chain joins TRBV7-2 and TRBJ2-2, with TRBD2 matching over 9 bases. The CDR3 extends over 14 amino acids. Per germline, CDR1 SGHTA and CDR2 FQGNSA. V trimming: 1 base; J trimming: 6 bases; junction bases outside the gene matches: 0. CDR3 residues: CASSLGLAAGELFF. CDR3 coding DNA: TGTGCCAGCAGCTTAGGACTAGCGGCCGGGGAGCTGTTTTTT.

V and J are TRBV28 and TRBJ1-1, with a weak D call TRBD1 (6 bases). Germline V lookup: CDR1 MDHEN, CDR2 SYDVKM. The CDR3 runs 17 residues. Trimming shortened V by 5 bases and J by 1 base, and 20 bases separated the two germline ends. As DNA, the CDR3 is TGTGCCAGCAGTACGGACAGTGCCACGAGTGGGAACACTGAAGCTTTCTTT. It encodes CASSTDSATSGNTEAFF. Looking up the rest from reference TRBV28 and TRBJ1-1 gives the full variable domain: DVKVTQSSRYLVKRTGEKVFLECVQDMDHENMFWYRQDPGLGLRLIYFSYDVKMKEKGDIPEGYSVSREKKERFSLILESASTNQTSMYLCASSTDSATSGNTEAFFGQGTRLTVV.

The chain is built from TRBV7-9 and TRBJ1-5; the match to TRBD1 covers 7 bases. The CDR3 contains 14 residues. The J segment lost 6 bases and the V segment lost 7 bases, leaving 9 bases of the junction unmatched. Germline CDR1 and CDR2: SEHNR and FQNEAQ (reference sequence). The CDR3 coding sequence is TGTGCCAGCAACTCGCAGGGGGTAGGTCAGCCCCAGCATTTT. This sequence encodes CASNSQGVGQPQHF.

This clone is a singleton in its sample. This chain joins TRBV15 and TRBJ2-3; D unclear. CDR1 is LNHNV and CDR2 is YYDKDF in the germline V gene (reference sequence). The CDR3 loop spans 15 amino acids. Trimming left V 3 bases short and J 4 bases short, with 14 bases between. The CDR3, as DNA: TGTGCCACCAGCAGGGATAGGCGAAGCTCAGATACGCAGTATTTT. It codes for CATSRDRRSSDTQYF.

The gene calls are TRBV9 and TRBJ2-1, with D perhaps TRBD2 (5 bases). With 3 bases removed from V and 3 bases from J, the gap between germline ends came to 13 bases. The germline gives CDR1 SGDLS, CDR2 YYNGEE. The CDR3 runs 15 residues. This CDR3 reads CASSGQGGIYNEQFF. As DNA, the CDR3 is TGTGCCAGCAGCGGACAAGGAGGCATCTACAATGAGCAGTTCTTC.

The chain joins TRBV7-9 to TRBJ2-1; 13 positions agree with TRBD2. V shed 5 bases and J 9 bases; nucleotides not matched to a gene: 7. The CDR3 spans 15 residues. CDR1 is SEHNR, CDR2 FQNEAQ, per germline (reference sequence). CDR3 region: CASSRTSGSIGEQFF. CDR3 nucleotide sequence: TGTGCCAGCAGCCGGACTAGCGGGAGCATTGGTGAGCAGTTCTTC.

The chain recombines TRBV6-1 with TRBJ1-1; D remains ambiguous. Trimming took 0 bases from V and 1 from J, leaving 3 bases between them. The CDR3 extends over 13 amino acids. Germline V gives CDR1 MNHNS, CDR2 SASEGT. In DNA, the CDR3 is TGTGCCAGCAGTGAAGCGTGGAACACTGAAGCTTTCTTT. Protein sequence: CASSEAWNTEAFF.

This clone was found once. This chain uses TRBV10-1 with TRBJ2-5; possible D gene TRBD2, 6 bases. Looked up from germline, CDR1 is WNHNN and CDR2 is SYGVQD (reference sequence). This CDR3 has 14 amino acids. V shed 3 bases and J shed 5 bases, with 13 bases lying between them. The CDR3 DNA sequence: TGCGCCAGCAGTGATGGAGGGAGTAGGGAGACCCAGTACTTC. Its translation: CASSDGGSRETQYF.

The rearrangement uses TRBV6-5 and TRBJ1-2; D remains unclear. Germline V gives CDR1 MNHEY, CDR2 SVGAGI. The CDR3 consists of 13 residues. Trimming left V 0 bases short and J 4 bases short, with 6 bases between. This CDR3 reads CASSYSPVYGYTF. Here the CDR3 DNA reads TGTGCCAGCAGTTACTCGCCAGTCTATGGCTACACCTTC.